This record covers a single T cell receptor (beta chain). These data come from a study of response to subunit inactivated influenza vaccine. CDR1 and CDR2 (germline): KGHDR, SFDVKD. The CDR3 contains 15 residues. The V end was cut by 5 bases, the J end by 0 bases, with 10 bases between. In TCRdb, the RT-PCR reads were re-called with MiXCR into one record per CDR3 protein. The data hold about 570,000 distinct CDR3 sequences, with about 11% observed a single time. The sample was also linked to a second study, of T cells expressing NK-cell markers. That paper adds: 5'RACE template switching with UMIs produced the TCR beta cDNA. Out of eight donors sequenced, seven tested HCMV-seropositive and the remaining one seronegative. NKG2C+ dominant clonotypes from over 5 donors made up roughly 1.0-8% of CD8+ T cells. Where a handful of donors were concerned, these clonotypes also led the CD3+CD56-NKG2C+ fraction. Whether expanded NKG2C-expressing T cell clones recognize HCMV is unknown.

The chain recombines TRBV24-1 with TRBJ2-1, with no clear D. This specimen consisted of PBMCs from blood, obtained on the day of vaccination. The TCR comes from a man in his fifties who received an inactivated influenza vaccine. The DNA for the CDR3 is TGTGCCACCAGTGGATCGGAAAACTCCTACAATGAGCAGTTCTTC. Amino acids: CATSGSENSYNEQFF.